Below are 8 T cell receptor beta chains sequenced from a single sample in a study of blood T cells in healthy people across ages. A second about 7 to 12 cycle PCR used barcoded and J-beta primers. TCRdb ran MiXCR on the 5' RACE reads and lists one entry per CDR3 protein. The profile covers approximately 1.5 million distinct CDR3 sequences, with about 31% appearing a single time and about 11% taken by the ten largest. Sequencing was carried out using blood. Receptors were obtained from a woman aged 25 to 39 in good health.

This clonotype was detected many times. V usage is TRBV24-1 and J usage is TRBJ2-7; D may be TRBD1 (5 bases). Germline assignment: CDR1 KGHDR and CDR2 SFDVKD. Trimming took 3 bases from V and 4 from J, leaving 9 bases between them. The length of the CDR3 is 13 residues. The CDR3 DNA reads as TGTGCCACCAGTGATGCCGACAGATACGAGCAGTACTTC. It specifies CATSDADRYEQYF.

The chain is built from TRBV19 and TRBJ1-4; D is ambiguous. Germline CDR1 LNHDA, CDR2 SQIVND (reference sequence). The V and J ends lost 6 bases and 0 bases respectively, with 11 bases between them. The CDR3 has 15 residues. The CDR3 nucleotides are TGTGCCAGTAGAATCAGCGATGCAACTAATGAAAAACTGTTTTTT. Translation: CASRISDATNEKLFF. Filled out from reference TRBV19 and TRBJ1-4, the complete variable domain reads DGGITQSPKYLFRKEGQNVTLSCEQNLNHDAMYWYRQDPGQGLRLIYYSQIVNDFQKGDIAEGYSVSREKKESFPLTVTSAQKNPTAFYLCASRISDATNEKLFFGSGTQLSVL.

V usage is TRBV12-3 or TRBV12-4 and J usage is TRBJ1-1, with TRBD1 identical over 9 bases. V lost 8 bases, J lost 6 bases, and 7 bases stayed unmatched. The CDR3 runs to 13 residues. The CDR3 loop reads CASGNRGLAEAFF. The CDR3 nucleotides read TGTGCCAGCGGGAACAGGGGGCTGGCTGAAGCTTTCTTT.

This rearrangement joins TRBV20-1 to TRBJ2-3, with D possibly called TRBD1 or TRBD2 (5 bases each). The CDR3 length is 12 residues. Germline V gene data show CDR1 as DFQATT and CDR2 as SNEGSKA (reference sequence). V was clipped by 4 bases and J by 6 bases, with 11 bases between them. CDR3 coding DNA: TGCAGTGCTACGGATGAGGGGGATACGCAGTATTTT. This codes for CSATDEGDTQYF.

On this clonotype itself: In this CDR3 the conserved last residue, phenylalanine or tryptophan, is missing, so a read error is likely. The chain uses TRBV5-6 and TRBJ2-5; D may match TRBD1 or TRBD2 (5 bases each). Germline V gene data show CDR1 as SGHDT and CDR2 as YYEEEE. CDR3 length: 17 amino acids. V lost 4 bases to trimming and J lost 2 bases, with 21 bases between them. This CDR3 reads CASSRDAVWGAQETQYL. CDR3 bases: TGTGCCAGCAGCAGGGACGCGGTATGGGGCGCTCAAGAGACCCAGTACCTC.

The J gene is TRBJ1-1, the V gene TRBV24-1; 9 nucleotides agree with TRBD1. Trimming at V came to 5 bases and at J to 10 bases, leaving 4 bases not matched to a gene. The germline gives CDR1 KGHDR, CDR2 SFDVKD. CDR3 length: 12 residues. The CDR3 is CATSGSTGGAFF. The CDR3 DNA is TGTGCCACCAGTGGTTCGACAGGGGGAGCTTTCTTT.

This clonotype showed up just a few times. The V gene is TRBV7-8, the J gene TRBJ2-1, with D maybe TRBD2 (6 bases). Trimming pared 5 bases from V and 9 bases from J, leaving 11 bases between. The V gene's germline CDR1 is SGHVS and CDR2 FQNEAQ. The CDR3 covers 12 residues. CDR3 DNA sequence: TGTGCCAGCAGCGCGAGCGGGCTTGAGCAGTTCTTC. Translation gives CASSASGLEQFF.

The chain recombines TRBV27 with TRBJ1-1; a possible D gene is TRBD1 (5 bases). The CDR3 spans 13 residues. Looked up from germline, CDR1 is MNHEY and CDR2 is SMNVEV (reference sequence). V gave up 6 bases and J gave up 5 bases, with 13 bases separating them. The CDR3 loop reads CASRPSGGTEAFF. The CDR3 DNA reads TGTGCCAGCAGGCCCTCCGGGGGGACTGAAGCTTTCTTT.